These 21 T cell receptor beta chains share one sample of origin, sequenced in a study of blood T cell repertoires in COVID-19. Assay: immunoSEQ multiplex PCR; the TCRdb copy retains only in-frame clones and omits some. The data contain around 19,000 clones, around 87% of them singletons. The sample was peripheral blood. These receptors all come from a human donor in a cohort sampled during active COVID-19.

The V and J genes are TRBV7-2 and TRBJ2-2; 7 bases agree with TRBD2. This CDR3 contains 16 residues. Trimming cost V 2 bases and J 0 bases; bases outside gene matches: 3. CDR1 is SGHTA, CDR2 FQGNSA, per germline. The CDR3, as DNA: TGTGCCAGCAGCTTACTCGCGGGAGCGAACACCGGGGAGCTGTTTTTT. Translated: CASSLLAGANTGELFF.

This clone has just one count. The chain couples TRBV3-1 (or the pseudogene TRBV3-2) to TRBJ2-5; the D is unclear. CDR1 LGHDT and CDR2 YNNKEL come from the germline V gene (reference sequence). Trimming left V 1 base short and J 4 bases short, with 13 bases between. This CDR3 region has 15 residues. The CDR3 nucleotides read TGTGCCAGCAGCCAAGCGGCGGTTTCTGGAGAGACCCAGTACTTC. This gives the protein CASSQAAVSGETQYF.

This clone was counted a single time. The CDR3 reads CASSPMGRRETQYF. CDR3 DNA: TGTGCCAGCAGTCCTATGGGGCGCCGGGAGACCCAGTACTTC. V is TRBV27 and J is TRBJ2-5, with D possibly TRBD1 on 5 matching bases. Trimming took off 5 bases at V and 5 bases at J, with 15 bases between the two ends. There are 14 residues in the CDR3. Germline values: CDR1 MNHEY, CDR2 SMNVEV (reference sequence).

The genes are TRBV6-6 and TRBJ2-7, with 9 positions matching TRBD2. The CDR3 runs 15 residues. Per the germline V gene, CDR1 is MNHNY and CDR2 is SVGAGI (reference sequence). Losses at the gene ends were 2 bases for V and 5 bases for J; bases not matched to a gene: 7. CDR3 DNA sequence: TGTGCCAGCAGTTACCCGGGAGGGACTAGCAACGAGCAGTACTTC. Translated, it gives CASSYPGGTSNEQYF.

This chain connects TRBV7-2 to TRBJ2-1; 8 nucleotides line up with TRBD2. This CDR3 region has 16 residues. Germline CDR1 and CDR2: SGHTA and FQGNSA. V shed 7 bases, J shed 0 bases, and the junction held 8 bases outside the gene matches. CDR3: CASNQGLAGSYNEQFF. In nucleotides, the CDR3 is TGTGCCAGCAACCAGGGTCTAGCGGGCTCCTACAATGAGCAGTTCTTC.

This chain joins TRBV7-9 and TRBJ1-1, with D uncertain. This CDR3 is built from 14 residues. Germline assignment: CDR1 SEHNR and CDR2 FQNEAQ (reference sequence). V lost 4 bases to trimming and J lost 0 bases, with 9 bases between them. The CDR3 reads CASSSHSMNTEAFF. The CDR3, as DNA: TGTGCCAGCAGCTCCCACTCCATGAACACTGAAGCTTTCTTT.

This sequence joins TRBV10-1 and TRBJ1-3; no clear D gene. Deletions cut 2 bases from V and 0 bases from J, with 11 bases between. The CDR3 is 16 residues long. Germline V gene data show CDR1 as WNHNN and CDR2 as SYGVQD (reference sequence). CDR3 sequence: CASSEAVLISGNTIYF. CDR3 DNA: TGCGCCAGCAGTGAGGCAGTCCTCATCTCTGGAAACACCATATATTTT.

The chain has TRBV28 and TRBJ1-5, with 9 nucleotides matching TRBD1. In germline, CDR1 is MDHEN, CDR2 SYDVKM. The V and J ends lost 5 bases and 7 bases, in that order; junction bases with no gene match: 6. The CDR3 contains 14 residues. The CDR3 here is CASSTGQGTQPQHF. For the CDR3, the DNA is TGTGCCAGCAGTACGGGACAGGGCACCCAGCCCCAGCATTTT.

The J gene is TRBJ2-3, the V gene TRBV12-5; 7 positions match TRBD2. The trim removed 6 bases at V and 2 bases at J, leaving 5 bases unmatched. Germline lookup yields CDR1 LGHNT and CDR2 FRNRAP. This CDR3 has 14 residues. CDR3 bases: TGTGCTAGTGGGGGTCGGGAGGACACAGATACGCAGTATTTT. Its protein is CASGGREDTDTQYF.

CDR3 amino acids: CASLRGSGNTIYF. The CDR3 DNA sequence: TGTGCCAGCCTCCGGGGGTCTGGAAACACCATATATTTT. V and J are TRBV13 and TRBJ1-3, with a weak D call TRBD1 (5 bases). The CDR3 has 13 residues. Trimming took 8 bases from V and 1 from J, leaving 9 bases between them. CDR1 and CDR2 (germline): PRHDT, FYEKMQ (reference sequence).

The chain couples TRBV7-3 to TRBJ2-5, with 8 bases fitting TRBD1. Germline values: CDR1 SGHTA, CDR2 FQGTGA. V dropped 2 bases and J dropped 7; count of bases not matched to a gene: 6. The CDR3 runs 14 residues. CDR3 DNA sequence: TGTGCCAGCAGCTTACTACAGGGGGTGGGGACCCAGTACTTC. This gives the protein CASSLLQGVGTQYF.

J is TRBJ1-1 and V is TRBV2; D is possibly TRBD1 (5 bases). Trimming left V 0 bases short and J 10 bases short, with 18 bases between. The CDR3 sequence is 15 residues long. CDR1 is SNHLY and CDR2 is FYNNEI in the germline V gene. CDR3 residues: CASSEALGAGTRAFF. Here the CDR3 DNA reads TGTGCCAGCAGTGAAGCGCTTGGGGCCGGGACTCGAGCTTTCTTT.

The chain employs TRBV5-1 and TRBJ1-1, with a tentative D call TRBD1 (5 bases). Germline assignment: CDR1 SGHRS and CDR2 YFSETQ. The CDR3 length is 13 residues. Deletions cut 4 bases from V and 3 bases from J, with 10 bases between. The CDR3 coding sequence is TGCGCCAGCAGCCCAGGCAGGGACACTGAAGCTTTCTTT. It codes for CASSPGRDTEAFF.

The chain has TRBV5-1 and TRBJ2-7; 8 nucleotides match TRBD1. V was pared by 4 bases and J by 2 bases, with 5 bases of the junction left unmatched. Germline V gene lookup returns CDR1 SGHRS and CDR2 YFSETQ. This CDR3 is 14 amino acids long. The CDR3, as DNA: TGCGCCAGCAGCCTGGGACAGGACCCCTACGAGCAGTACTTC. Its translation is CASSLGQDPYEQYF.

CDR3 sequence: CASSSTSGNYNEQFF. CDR3 nucleotides: TGTGCCAGCAGCTCTACTAGCGGGAACTACAATGAGCAGTTCTTC. This rearrangement joins TRBV7-2 to TRBJ2-1; 10 nucleotides agree with TRBD2. V shed 4 bases, J shed 3 bases, and the junction held 3 bases outside the gene matches. Germline CDR1 and CDR2: SGHTA and FQGNSA. The CDR3 extends over 15 amino acids.

This chain joins TRBV7-9 and TRBJ2-7; 7 bases are a match to TRBD2. V lost 6 bases and J lost 0; bases outside the gene matches: 5. CDR3 length equals 14 residues. Germline CDR1 is SEHNR and CDR2 is FQNEAQ (reference sequence). CDR3 DNA: TGTGCCAGCAGGTCTAGCGGCAGCTCCTACGAGCAGTACTTC. Protein: CASRSSGSSYEQYF.

This clone appeared a few times. The rearrangement uses TRBV30 and TRBJ2-1, with a tentative D call TRBD2 (5 bases). The length of the CDR3 is 15 residues. Germline V gene data show CDR1 as GTSNPN and CDR2 as SVGIG (reference sequence). Trimming removed 2 bases at V and 0 bases at J, with 11 bases between. The chain's CDR3 is CAWSLGESSYNEQFF. The CDR3 DNA sequence: TGTGCCTGGAGTCTGGGAGAGAGCTCCTACAATGAGCAGTTCTTC.

This chain connects TRBV7-3 to TRBJ1-1; D not resolved. The V and J ends lost 5 bases and 0 bases respectively, with 7 bases between them. Germline-derived CDR1 and CDR2 are SGHTA and FQGTGA. The length of the CDR3 is 13 residues. Here the CDR3 reads CASSRTMNTEAFF. The DNA of the CDR3 is TGTGCCAGCAGCCGAACAATGAACACTGAAGCTTTCTTT. Using reference TRBV7-3 and TRBJ1-1 for the parts outside the CDR3, the full variable domain is GAGVSQTPSNKVTEKGKYVELRCDPISGHTALYWYRQSLGQGPEFLIYFQGTGAADDSGLPNDRFFAVRPEGSVSTLKIQRTERGDSAVYLCASSRTMNTEAFFGQGTRLTVV.

The rearrangement links TRBV15 to TRBJ2-3; maybe TRBD2 (6 bases). The CDR3 runs 16 residues. Deletions cut 0 bases from V and 6 bases from J, with 16 bases between. Per the germline V gene, CDR1 is LNHNV and CDR2 is YYDKDF (reference sequence). The CDR3 sequence: CATSREGTSSVDTQYF. Here the CDR3 DNA reads TGTGCCACCAGCAGAGAAGGGACTTCCTCCGTGGATACGCAGTATTTT.

The chain links TRBV18 to TRBJ2-7; 7 positions match TRBD1. Germline CDR1 KGHSH, CDR2 LQKENI. The CDR3 contains 13 residues. With 11 bases clipped from V and 0 bases from J, the junction kept 7 bases outside the gene matches. CDR3 nucleotides: TGTGCCGCATCTGGACAGGACTCCTACGAGCAGTACTTC. Its protein product is CAASGQDSYEQYF.

The V and J genes are TRBV19 and TRBJ1-3; TRBD1 agrees at 7 bases. With 7 bases clipped from V and 0 bases from J, the junction kept 9 bases outside the gene matches. The CDR3 consists of 16 residues. Germline V gives CDR1 LNHDA, CDR2 SQIVND (reference sequence). The CDR3 loop is CASNLGDSYSGNTIYF. CDR3 coding DNA: TGTGCCAGTAACTTGGGGGACAGTTACTCTGGAAACACCATATATTTT.